The rows below give T cell receptor beta chains drawn from one sample of a study of human T cells and chemical hapten exposure. TCRdb re-called the RACE reads through MiXCR, storing one row per CDR3 protein. The sample includes about 290,000 distinct CDR3 sequences, just under 8% of them seen just once. Sample: whole blood, taken in connection with sensitization to the hapten diphenylcyclopropenone (DPC). The receptors here all came from a man between 18 and 29 years old with alopecia areata. Some clones in this sample may be carry-over from other donors' samples. Each CDR3 is given with its conserved first and last residue. D genes are given only for firm matches. A clone size is listed for some rows: how often the clone was seen (once, few, many), or a class if it is expanded.

clone_size j_call v_call d_call cdr3_aa cdr3_nt
- TRBJ2-1 TRBV10-3 - CAISEPASSYNEQFF TGTGCCATCAGTGAGCCAGCCAGCTCCTACAATGAGCAGTTCTTC
- TRBJ1-3 TRBV7-2 - CASSLGNRAPSDTIYF TGTGCCAGCAGCTTAGGGAACCGGGCCCCCAGTGACACCATATATTTT
- TRBJ2-1 TRBV6-5 TRBD2 CASSYSFVKTSGYNEQFF TGTGCCAGCAGTTACTCGTTCGTGAAGACTAGCGGTTACAATGAGCAGTTCTTC
many TRBJ1-3 TRBV10-3 - CAISESAGDRNTIYF TGTGCCATCAGTGAAAGTGCAGGGGACCGAAACACCATATATTTT
few TRBJ2-7 TRBV28 - CASSFGTSSYEQYF TGTGCCAGCAGTTTCGGGACATCATCCTACGAGCAGTACTTC
many TRBJ1-5 TRBV4-1 - CASSQQAGRRLPSQPQHF TGCGCCAGCAGCCAGCAAGCCGGACGGAGGCTCCCTAGTCAGCCCCAGCATTTT
- TRBJ2-2 TRBV4-3 - CASSRAGHHTGELFF TGCGCCAGCAGCCGAGCCGGACATCACACCGGGGAGCTGTTTTTT
few TRBJ2-7 TRBV4-1 TRBD1 CASSHRQGVYEQYF TGCGCCAGCAGCCACCGACAGGGTGTCTACGAGCAGTACTTC
- TRBJ1-6 TRBV6-1 TRBD1 CASSEAGGTDNSPLHF TGTGCCAGCAGTGAAGCAGGGGGCACTGATAATTCACCCCTCCACTTT
- TRBJ2-1 TRBV3-1 TRBD1 CASSPARTGANEQFF TGTGCCAGCAGCCCCGCGAGGACAGGGGCTAATGAGCAGTTCTTC
few TRBJ2-4 TRBV12-3/TRBV12-4 - CASTGLKNIQYF TGTGCCAGCACCGGCTTAAAAAACATTCAGTACTTC
few TRBJ1-5 TRBV7-8 - CASSLRNSNQPQHF TGTGCCAGCAGCTTGCGGAATAGCAATCAGCCCCAGCATTTT
many TRBJ2-1 TRBV4-2 - CASSQIVQGGPYNEQFF TGTGCCAGCAGCCAAATTGTCCAGGGGGGACCTTACAATGAGCAGTTCTTC
few TRBJ1-1 TRBV7-9 - CASSLVLVRPMNTEAFF TGTGCCAGCAGCTTAGTATTGGTGCGTCCGATGAACACTGAAGCTTTCTTT
- TRBJ2-2 TRBV4-3 - CASSQKGISTDTGELFF TGCGCCAGCAGCCAAAAAGGCATCAGCACGGACACCGGGGAGCTGTTTTTT
- TRBJ1-1 TRBV29-1 TRBD1 CSVESDRGIEAFF TGCAGCGTTGAATCCGACAGGGGGATTGAAGCTTTCTTT
many TRBJ2-3 TRBV5-1 - CASSLGGPSTDTQYF TGTGCCAGCAGCCTTGGGGGGCCTAGCACAGATACGCAGTATTTT
- TRBJ2-2 TRBV6-2/TRBV6-3 TRBD2 CASSYSQLAANTGELFF TGTGCCAGCAGTTACTCACAGCTAGCGGCAAACACCGGGGAGCTGTTTTTT
few TRBJ2-1 TRBV27 - CASRCWGCNEQFF TGTGCCAGCAGATGCTGGGGTTGCAATGAGCAGTTCTTC
many TRBJ1-2 TRBV24-1 - CATSDNYGYTF TGTGCCACCAGTGATAACTATGGCTACACCTTC
few TRBJ2-3 TRBV27 TRBD2 CASSTYLLAGDLASTDTQYF TGTGCCAGCAGCACCTATCTATTAGCGGGGGACCTTGCTAGCACAGATACGCAGTATTTT
many TRBJ1-6 TRBV2 TRBD1 CASRGTENSPLHF TGTGCCAGCAGAGGGACAGAGAATTCACCCCTCCACTTT
- TRBJ1-1 TRBV4-3 - CASSQDNGGSNTEAFF TGCGCCAGCAGCCAAGATAACGGGGGATCGAACACTGAAGCTTTCTTT
few TRBJ2-7 TRBV6-5 - CASKAGPEQYF TGTGCCAGCAAGGCGGGGCCCGAGCAGTACTTC
- TRBJ2-5 TRBV20-1 - CSAKGGGETQYF TGCAGTGCGAAGGGTGGTGGAGAGACCCAGTACTTC
many TRBJ1-2 TRBV5-1 - CASSLELYGYTF TGCGCCAGCAGCTTGGAACTCTATGGCTACACCTTC
many TRBJ1-5 TRBV28 - CASSPRLGVSQPQHF TGTGCCAGCAGTCCACGTCTGGGTGTCAGTCAGCCCCAGCATTTT
- TRBJ1-3 TRBV7-9 - CASSLWGNTIYF TGTGCCAGCAGCTTATGGGGAAACACCATATATTTT
few TRBJ2-5 TRBV5-1 TRBD2 CASSREGSQFGTQYF TGCGCCAGCAGTCGGGAGGGTTCCCAATTCGGGACCCAGTACTTC
- TRBJ1-1 TRBV6-1 - CASSSTGPTEAFF TGTGCCAGCAGTTCGACAGGCCCGACTGAAGCTTTCTTT
- TRBJ1-5 TRBV5-5 TRBD1 CASSYETGTTQPQHF TGTGCCAGCAGCTATGAGACAGGGACAACGCAGCCCCAGCATTTT
few TRBJ2-5 TRBV20-1 - CSARSTAGRETQYF TGCAGTGCTAGATCAACGGCAGGGCGGGAGACCCAGTACTTC
few TRBJ2-1 TRBV24-1 TRBD1 CATRDRDKMDEQFF TGTGCCACCCGGGACAGGGATAAAATGGATGAGCAGTTCTTC
many TRBJ1-5 TRBV7-9 - CASSPGWEAGNQPQHF TGTGCCAGCAGTCCAGGGTGGGAAGCTGGCAATCAGCCCCAGCATTTT
few TRBJ2-1 TRBV27 TRBD2 CASSSRTSGNEQFF TGTGCCAGCAGTTCAAGGACTAGCGGAAATGAGCAGTTCTTC
many TRBJ2-5 TRBV11-2 - CASSPEARWTQYF TGTGCCAGCAGCCCGGAGGCTAGATGGACCCAGTACTTC
- TRBJ2-7 TRBV6-2/TRBV6-3 - CASSYYGATYEQYF TGTGCCAGCAGTTATTACGGGGCAACCTACGAGCAGTACTTC
- TRBJ1-5 TRBV2 - CASSGTYNQPQHF TGTGCCAGCAGTGGGACTTACAATCAGCCCCAGCATTTT
once TRBJ2-7 TRBV20-1 TRBD1 CSARGGQGSYEQYF TGCAGTGCTAGAGGGGGACAGGGAAGTTACGAGCAGTACTTC
few TRBJ2-7 TRBV10-3 TRBD2 CAIRDGGFDEQYF TGTGCCATCAGGGACGGGGGGTTCGACGAGCAGTACTTC
many TRBJ1-1 TRBV6-5 - CASSTGLDTEAFF TGTGCCAGCAGTACAGGGCTAGACACTGAAGCTTTCTTT
- TRBJ1-1 TRBV3-1 - CASSQDAQPTTEAFF TGTGCCAGCAGCCAAGATGCACAGCCGACCACTGAAGCTTTCTTT
- TRBJ1-2 TRBV7-2 TRBD1 CASSRLGPGGFNYGYTF TGTGCCAGCAGCCGTTTGGGACCAGGGGGCTTTAACTATGGCTACACCTTC
- TRBJ1-5 TRBV25-1 - CASSEGGRQPQHF TGTGCCAGCAGTGAGGGCGGGAGGCAGCCCCAGCATTTT
many TRBJ2-7 TRBV4-1 TRBD1 CASSQTDRSSYEQYF TGCGCCAGCAGCCAAACGGACAGGAGCTCCTACGAGCAGTACTTC
few TRBJ1-2 TRBV4-2 - CASSQETGTLTGYTF TGTGCCAGCAGCCAAGAAACGGGAACCCTTACAGGCTACACCTTC
many TRBJ2-7 TRBV12-3/TRBV12-4 - CASSLGASGYEQYF TGTGCCAGCAGCCTAGGAGCGAGCGGTTACGAGCAGTACTTC
- TRBJ2-5 TRBV7-2 TRBD1 CASSTPSRGTDLQETQYF TGTGCCAGCAGCACGCCCTCAAGGGGGACAGACCTCCAAGAGACCCAGTACTTC
few TRBJ2-1 TRBV7-3 TRBD2 CASSLSGTSGFEQFF TGTGCCAGCAGCTTATCCGGGACTAGCGGGTTTGAGCAGTTCTTC
few TRBJ2-2 TRBV9 - CASSDISTNTGELFF TGTGCCAGCAGCGATATCAGCACGAACACCGGGGAGCTGTTTTTT
few TRBJ2-2 TRBV7-9 TRBD1 CASSLSRDRGTGELFF TGTGCCAGCAGCTTGTCACGCGACAGGGGCACCGGGGAGCTGTTTTTT
many TRBJ1-2 TRBV18 - CASSQDSRLFGYTF TGTGCCAGCTCCCAGGACAGTCGACTATTTGGCTACACCTTC
few TRBJ2-1 TRBV11-3 - CASSLDTGEQFF TGTGCCAGCAGCTTAGATACGGGTGAGCAGTTCTTC
many TRBJ1-2 TRBV12-3/TRBV12-4 TRBD1 CASSLRQGEGSYTF TGTGCCAGCAGTTTGAGACAGGGGGAAGGAAGCTACACCTTC
few TRBJ2-1 TRBV11-1 - CASSGNRILDEQFF TGTGCCAGCAGCGGCAACAGAATTTTGGATGAGCAGTTCTTC
many TRBJ1-1 TRBV6-1 - CASSRTGEGTEAFF TGTGCCAGCAGTAGAACGGGGGAGGGTACTGAAGCTTTCTTT
few TRBJ2-3 TRBV5-1 - CASSTGTSSDTQYF TGCGCCAGCAGCACCGGGACTTCTTCTGATACGCAGTATTTT